Below, 29 T cell receptor beta chains from the same sample are listed, as sequenced in a study of cytomegalovirus exposure and HLA in healthy donors. The primer mix had 60 Vbeta and 13 Jbeta primers. Using immunoSEQ multiplex PCR, the repertoire was profiled, and TCRdb retains in-frame clones only, with some absent. The repertoire includes some 90,000 clones, 65% to 85% of them detected once, and around 14% sits in the top ten. Specimen: PBMCs. The source of these receptors is a woman in her 70s in good health and CMV-seropositive.

The rearrangement uses TRBV5-6 and TRBJ1-2, with 8 bases fitting TRBD1. V was clipped by 5 bases and J by 8 bases; unmatched bases: 5. The CDR3 loop spans 12 amino acids. Germline V gene data show CDR1 as SGHDT and CDR2 as YYEEEE. The CDR3 protein is CASREWTGGYTF. The CDR3 DNA sequence: TGTGCCAGCAGAGAGTGGACAGGGGGCTACACCTTC.

A few counts support this clone. This chain joins TRBV5-1 and TRBJ2-2; 11 bases map to TRBD1. This CDR3 spans 15 amino acids. With 0 bases clipped from V and 5 bases from J, the junction kept 0 bases outside the gene matches. Germline CDR1 reads SGHRS; CDR2 reads YFSETQ. CDR3 in amino acids: CASSLGDRGTGELFF. The CDR3 nucleotides read TGCGCCAGCAGCTTGGGGGACAGGGGGACCGGGGAGCTGTTTTTT.

This CDR3 is CASSRKGAGDPYEQYF. Written as DNA, the CDR3 is TGTGCCAGCAGTCGAAAAGGGGCGGGGGACCCCTACGAGCAGTACTTC. V is TRBV27 and J is TRBJ2-7, with 7 bases lining up with TRBD2. V was clipped by 5 bases and J by 2 bases; unmatched bases: 12. This CDR3 is built from 16 residues. Germline lookup yields CDR1 MNHEY and CDR2 SMNVEV (reference sequence).

This clone came up a few times. V usage is TRBV12-2 and J usage is TRBJ1-5; the table's D call, TRBD1, was not checked against the DNA. TRBV12-2 is marked as a pseudogene. The CDR3 consists of 20 residues. The CDR3 sequence is CASRSASSLVGQKSNQPQHF. In nucleotides, the CDR3 is TGTGCAAGTCGTTCTGCCAGCAGTCTGGTAGGACAGAAAAGCAATCAGCCCCAGCATTTT.

V and J are TRBV2 and TRBJ2-3; 10 bases fit TRBD1. J lost 5 bases, V lost 5 bases, and 4 bases had no gene match. The germline CDR1 and CDR2 sequences are SNHLY and FYNNEI. This CDR3 is 14 amino acids long. CDR3 residues: CASSKDRGQDTQYF. The CDR3 DNA reads as TGTGCCAGCAGTAAAGACAGGGGGCAAGATACGCAGTATTTT.

This chain connects TRBV10-2 to TRBJ2-5, with D tentatively TRBD2 (6 bases). The CDR3 length is 15 residues. Germline values: CDR1 WSHSY, CDR2 SAAADI. Trimming shortened V by 3 bases and J by 5 bases, and 16 bases separated the two germline ends. The CDR3 region is CASSDGLAAGETQYF. The DNA of the CDR3 is TGCGCCAGCAGTGACGGACTGGCGGCGGGGGAGACCCAGTACTTC.

The chain uses TRBV28 and TRBJ2-5; weak D call: TRBD2 (6 bases). Trimming took off 5 bases at V and 1 base at J, with 17 bases between the two ends. This CDR3 comprises 16 residues. Looked up from germline, CDR1 is MDHEN and CDR2 is SYDVKM. CDR3 residues: CASSPLGTAFQETQYF. The CDR3 DNA is TGTGCCAGCAGTCCACTAGGGACTGCATTCCAAGAGACCCAGTACTTC.

As for this clone: Compared with germline, one end of the junction differs, possibly owing to a read error. CDR3 protein: CASSPPGTGGLDTQYF. CDR3 nucleotide sequence: TGTGCCAGCTCCCCACCGGGGACAGGGGGCCTGGATACGCAGTATTTT. The chain employs TRBV18 and TRBJ2-3; TRBD1 matches 12 bases. Germline V gene lookup returns CDR1 KGHSH and CDR2 LQKENI. This CDR3 has 16 amino acids. Based on the CDR3 plus reference TRBV18 and TRBJ2-3, the full variable domain is NAGVMQNPRHLVRRRGQEARLRCSPMKGHSHVYWYRQLPEEGLKFMVYLQKENIIDESGMPKERFSAEFPKEGPSILRIQQVVRGDSAAYFCASSPPGTGGLDTQYFGPGTRLTVL.

This clone was observed a handful of times. V is TRBV5-4 and J is TRBJ1-3, with D unclear. The V and J ends lost 4 bases and 0 bases respectively, with 8 bases between them. The CDR3 length is 14 residues. The germline V gene has CDR1 SGHNT and CDR2 YYREEE (reference sequence). CDR3: CASSPGNSGNTIYF. The DNA of the CDR3 is TGTGCCAGCAGCCCCGGGAACTCTGGAAACACCATATATTTT.

V is TRBV19 and J is TRBJ2-5; D might be TRBD1 (5 bases). The germline CDR1 and CDR2 sequences are LNHDA and SQIVND (reference sequence). V gave up 7 bases and J gave up 5 bases, with 14 bases separating them. The CDR3 runs 13 residues. The CDR3 here is CASNQDSRETQYF. The CDR3 nucleotides are TGTGCCAGTAATCAAGACAGCAGGGAGACCCAGTACTTC.

This clone was seen a single time. The CDR3 region is CASSPQGAGEQYF. CDR3 bases: TGCGCCAGCAGCCCGCAGGGGGCAGGCGAGCAGTACTTC. The chain employs TRBV5-1 and TRBJ2-7; 8 bases align to TRBD1. The CDR3 runs to 13 residues. The germline V gene has CDR1 SGHRS and CDR2 YFSETQ. Trimming took 4 bases from V and 6 from J; bases not matched to a gene: 6.

This clone was seen only once. The chain uses TRBV11-3 and TRBJ2-1; 7 bases line up with TRBD2. Germline assignment: CDR1 SGHNT and CDR2 YENEEA. J was trimmed by 5 bases and V by 1 base; bases with no gene match: 5. The CDR3 is 15 residues long. CDR3 nucleotides: TGTGCCAGCAGCTTAGGCGGGGGAGGAAACAATGAGCAGTTCTTC. Protein: CASSLGGGGNNEQFF.

As regards this clone: A junction end diverges from the germline sequence, so it may reflect a read error. V is TRBV19 and J is TRBJ2-1; 7 bases align to TRBD2. The CDR3 extends over 14 amino acids. CDR1 and CDR2 from the germline V gene are LNHDA and SQIVND (reference sequence). CDR3 region: CASSIDVERGRTLF. In nucleotides, the CDR3 is TGTGCCAGTAGTATTGATGTAGAGCGGGGACGGACACTCTTC.

The chain has TRBV5-4 and TRBJ2-7, with D maybe TRBD2 (6 bases). The CDR3 contains 14 residues. Germline assignment: CDR1 SGHNT and CDR2 YYREEE (reference sequence). V was cut by 4 bases and J by 2 bases, with 13 bases left in between. The CDR3, as DNA: TGTGCCAGCAGCCCCCCCGGGGGAGCCTACGAGCAGTACTTC. Protein product: CASSPPGGAYEQYF.

The V gene is TRBV7-9, the J gene TRBJ2-7, with D possibly TRBD1 on 9 matching bases. The CDR3 extends over 17 amino acids. Germline V gene lookup returns CDR1 SEHNR and CDR2 FQNEAQ (reference sequence). V shed 5 bases and J shed 7 bases, with 27 bases lying between them. CDR3 nucleotides: TGTGCCAGCAGCCCATCCGGGACAGGGCTATTAGCGGGGGAGCAGTACTTC. Its translation: CASSPSGTGLLAGEQYF.

In DNA, the CDR3 is TGTGCCAGCAGACAGGGAATAGCCAAAAACATTCAGTACTTC. This sequence encodes CASRQGIAKNIQYF. The V and J genes are TRBV2 and TRBJ2-4; D may be TRBD1 (6 bases). Germline V gene data show CDR1 as SNHLY and CDR2 as FYNNEI. The CDR3 is 14 residues long. Trimming shortened V by 6 bases and J by 0 bases, and 9 bases separated the two germline ends.

The rearrangement joins TRBV27 to TRBJ2-2; 7 bases match TRBD2. The trim removed 2 bases at V and 4 bases at J, leaving 7 bases unmatched. Germline lookup yields CDR1 MNHEY and CDR2 SMNVEV (reference sequence). The CDR3 consists of 16 residues. The CDR3 DNA reads as TGTGCCAGCAGTTTACGTCGGGGGGTGTGCACCGGGGAGCTGTTTTTT. This gives the protein CASSLRRGVCTGELFF.

The V call is TRBV29-1, the J call TRBJ2-2; tentatively, D is TRBD1 (5 bases). The CDR3 has 15 residues. Trimming shortened V by 4 bases and J by 4 bases, and 16 bases separated the two germline ends. In germline, CDR1 is SQVTM, CDR2 ANQGSEA. CDR3 sequence: CSVVSQGRSTGELFF. CDR3 in DNA: TGCAGCGTTGTAAGTCAGGGTAGGAGCACCGGGGAGCTGTTTTTT.

CDR3 nucleotides: TGTGCCAGCAGTATACAGGGAGCTAGCAATCAGCCCCAGCATTTT. It codes for CASSIQGASNQPQHF. V usage is TRBV27 and J usage is TRBJ1-5, with a tentative D call TRBD1 (6 bases). Germline V gene sequence: CDR1 MNHEY, CDR2 SMNVEV (reference sequence). The CDR3 consists of 15 residues. V was clipped by 5 bases and J by 0 bases, with 11 bases between them.

This clone was seen more than once but under ten times. This chain links TRBV28 with TRBJ1-3; D is undetermined. The length of the CDR3 is 13 residues. V lost 2 bases to trimming and J lost 2 bases, with 4 bases between them. Germline V lookup: CDR1 MDHEN, CDR2 SYDVKM. DNA for the CDR3: TGTGCCAGCAGTTTACAAACTGGAAACACCATATATTTT. Encoded protein: CASSLQTGNTIYF.

The chain employs TRBV2 and TRBJ2-3; 7 nucleotides match TRBD1. This CDR3 has 13 residues. The V and J ends lost 4 bases and 5 bases, in that order; junction bases with no gene match: 3. Germline V gene lookup returns CDR1 SNHLY and CDR2 FYNNEI. The CDR3 region is CASSGTGVDTQYF. CDR3 nucleotides: TGTGCCAGCAGTGGCACAGGGGTAGATACGCAGTATTTT.

The chain employs TRBV6-5 and TRBJ2-7; the D is unclear. There are 11 residues in the CDR3. The germline V gene has CDR1 MNHEY and CDR2 SVGAGI. V lost 6 bases and J lost 1, with 4 bases in between. The CDR3 DNA is TGTGCCAGCAGACATTCCTACGAGCAGTACTTC. This gives the protein CASRHSYEQYF.

The chain links TRBV10-2 to TRBJ2-7; D uncertain. The V end lost 8 bases, the J end lost 3 bases, and 8 bases lay between the germline ends. The CDR3 is 11 amino acids. Germline assignment: CDR1 WSHSY and CDR2 SAAADI. In DNA form, the CDR3 reads TGCGCCAGCGGGCTGAACTACGAGCAGTACTTC. Amino acid sequence: CASGLNYEQYF.

V usage is TRBV5-8 and J usage is TRBJ2-3, with TRBD2 matching over 12 bases. CDR1 SGHTS and CDR2 YDEGEE come from the germline V gene. This CDR3 is built from 16 residues. V lost 4 bases, J lost 0 bases, and 3 bases stayed unmatched. CDR3 nucleotides: TGTGCCAGCAGCCCCGGACTAGCGGGGAGCACAGATACGCAGTATTTT. Residues: CASSPGLAGSTDTQYF.

In this sample, this clone turned up a few times. The chain's CDR3 is CATSRDRGTRGLGTQYF. CDR3 DNA sequence: TGTGCCACCAGCAGAGATCGGGGGACTAGGGGTCTGGGTACGCAGTATTTT. The genes are TRBV15 and TRBJ2-3; 8 nucleotides align to TRBD2. J was trimmed by 8 bases and V by 0 bases; bases with no gene match: 13. Germline V lookup: CDR1 LNHNV, CDR2 YYDKDF (reference sequence). The CDR3 is made up of 17 amino acids.

This chain uses TRBV2 with TRBJ2-3; 7 bases map to TRBD2. CDR1 is SNHLY and CDR2 is FYNNEI in the germline V gene. This CDR3 spans 16 amino acids. V was pared by 8 bases and J by 5 bases, with 16 bases of the junction left unmatched. Written as DNA, the CDR3 is TGTGCCAGCGGGGGGTTAAGCGGGACTTTGGGAGATACGCAGTATTTT. Amino acids: CASGGLSGTLGDTQYF.

J is TRBJ1-4 and V is TRBV28, with TRBD1 matching 9 bases. V was clipped by 6 bases and J by 8 bases; unmatched bases: 10. CDR1 MDHEN and CDR2 SYDVKM come from the germline V gene. The CDR3 runs 15 residues. This CDR3 is CASSTGTGTMEKLFF. The DNA for the CDR3 is TGTGCCAGCAGCACAGGGACAGGGACAATGGAAAAACTGTTTTTT.

The genes are TRBV9 and TRBJ2-7, with a possible D match to TRBD1 (6 bases). CDR1 and CDR2 from the germline V gene are SGDLS and YYNGEE. CDR3 length: 15 amino acids. Trimming stripped 2 bases from V and 6 bases from J, with 18 bases between. The CDR3 loop is CASSVQTGSSSEQYF. The CDR3 nucleotides are TGTGCCAGCAGCGTTCAGACAGGCTCCTCATCCGAGCAGTACTTC.

The V and J genes are TRBV18 and TRBJ2-7; TRBD2 agrees at 8 bases. CDR1 and CDR2 (germline): KGHSH, LQKENI. The CDR3 contains 14 residues. With 6 bases clipped from V and 3 bases from J, the junction kept 7 bases outside the gene matches. CDR3 loop: CASSSAGENYEQYF. As DNA, the CDR3 is TGTGCCAGCTCTTCAGCGGGAGAGAACTACGAGCAGTACTTC.